This T cell receptor beta chain was obtained from a study of CD4+ T cells in melanoma. As to this clone: Other DNA variants within this sample encode the same CDR3.

Data came from immunoSEQ multiplex PCR; TCRdb stores just in-frame clones and leaves some out. The data contain more than 15,000 clones, 70% to 80% of them seen just once; the ten biggest clones take up over 9.5%. CDR1 is KGHSH, CDR2 LQKENI, per germline. V lost 3 bases and J 2 bases, leaving 3 bases between the germline ends. The CDR3 is made up of 12 amino acids. The rearrangement joins TRBV18 to TRBJ2-3; D unclear. The material sequenced was cells from a culture (not recorded whether cultured in vitro). This TCR was recovered from a human donor with melanoma. DNA of the CDR3: TGTGCCAGCTCACCTTCCACAGATACGCAGTATTTT. This codes for CASSPSTDTQYF.